This is a list of T cell receptor beta chains from one sample in a study of shared clonotypes between healthy human individuals. Measured with immunoSEQ multiplex PCR; TCRdb has only the in-frame clones, and not every one. The data contain 150,000 to 200,000 clones, about 66% of them seen just once; the ten biggest clones take up about 10%. Sample: memory CD4+ T cells sorted from blood. The receptors shown here come from a man between 25 and 39 years old in good health. CDR3s include the opening cysteine and the closing phenylalanine or tryptophan. Fields, in order: J gene, V gene, CDR3 protein.

TRBJ2-5 TRBV19 CASSGQGAWETQYF
TRBJ2-7 TRBV11-3 CASSQRGQGDYEQYF
TRBJ2-1 TRBV6-4 CASSESGTGGYNEQFF
TRBJ2-3 TRBV7-6 CASSLRGGLAAMDTQYF
TRBJ1-1 TRBV5-4 CASTPGGRRTEAFF
TRBJ1-5 TRBV30 CAWSAGGSNQPQHF
TRBJ2-1 TRBV7-2 CASSPRRSIGDEQFF
TRBJ2-1 TRBV28 CASSPWTSGRNEQFF
TRBJ1-3 TRBV2 CASRGWGRGGSGNTIYF
TRBJ1-1 TRBV2 CASSEYRLNTEAFF
TRBJ2-1 TRBV7-2 CASSLLAGGYGNEQFF
TRBJ2-2 TRBV30 CAWGTGVQLFF
TRBJ2-5 TRBV7-9 CASSFQETQYF
TRBJ2-1 TRBV7-2 CASSGLGEDEQFF
TRBJ1-2 TRBV7-1 CASSRGGYGYTF
TRBJ2-3 TRBV5-5 CASSSGQGTDTQYF
TRBJ2-6 TRBV7-8 CASSLREHRAGANVLTF
TRBJ1-1 TRBV28 CASSPTPDRNTEAFF
TRBJ2-2 TRBV5-3 CARSPLRPSGRTGELFF
TRBJ2-5 TRBV5-1 CASSLEPSRETQYF
TRBJ1-1 TRBV9 CASSVVMGNTEAFF
TRBJ2-1 TRBV19 CASILSPGGYNEQFF
TRBJ1-5 TRBV10-2 CASTLDLPGNQPQHF